This T cell receptor beta chain stems from a study of shared clonotypes between healthy human individuals. Overall study results and limits: Naive CD4 clonotypes overlapped across a handful of donors at about 5.3%. Generally, estimated richness proved larger in naive subsets than it did in memory subsets.

In the case of this clone: Its antigen remains unidentified.

All the donors were Caucasian adults who lived in Nashville, Tennessee. Researchers partitioned CD4+ cells into CD45RA+ naive and CD45RA-negative memory subsets. Only in-frame clones appear in the TCRdb table, and some are missing; sequencing was by immunoSEQ multiplex PCR. Seen here are 330,000 or so clones, over 70% observed once, and the top ten hold 8% to 13%. J lost 6 bases, V lost 6 bases, and 20 bases had no gene match. The CDR3 has 19 amino acids. The germline V gene has CDR1 SNHLY and CDR2 FYNNEI. The genes are TRBV2 and TRBJ2-3; 11 positions match TRBD1. The sequencing input was memory CD4+ T cells sorted from blood. The subset here: CD45RA-negative fraction. The sequence was obtained from a man under 40 in good health. The CDR3 nucleotides are TGTGCCAGCAGCACAGACTTCCGGACAGGGGGCGAGTATATCGATACGCAGTATTTT. Protein product: CASSTDFRTGGEYIDTQYF. The full variable domain, in which reference TRBV2 and TRBJ2-3 provide the parts outside the CDR3, is EPEVTQTPSHQVTQMGQEVILRCVPISNHLYFYWYRQILGQKVEFLVSFYNNEISEKSEIFDDQFSVERPDGSNFTLKIRSTKLEDSAMYFCASSTDFRTGGEYIDTQYFGPGTRLTVL.